A single sample gave rise to the 5 T cell receptor beta chains below, sequenced in a study of beta chain features in type 1 diabetes. Study-wide results and caveats: Among all four CD4+ subsets, Type 1 diabetes patients had TCRB CDR3s that were moderately but significantly shorter.

Reverse transcription of all isolated RNA meant that expressed TCRB transcripts were sequenced. Clones were read by immunoSEQ multiplex PCR, and TCRdb kept only the in-frame ones, dropping some. The sample has about 160,000 clones; approximately 8.4% are singletons. For these TCRs, the target antigens are not known. The source material was central memory CD4+ T cells from blood. The receptors were sampled from a man between 18 and 35 years old with type 1 diabetes.

This clone has more than one count but fewer than ten. This chain's CDR3 is CASSLGGTPIQETQYF. Here the CDR3 DNA reads TGCGCCAGCAGCTTGGGGGGGACTCCTATCCAAGAGACCCAGTACTTC. The chain joins TRBV5-1 to TRBJ2-5; TRBD2 is a possible D gene (6 bases). The CDR3 spans 16 residues. The V end was cut by 0 bases, the J end by 1 base, with 13 bases between. Germline V gene data show CDR1 as SGHRS and CDR2 as YFSETQ.

CDR3 sequence (DNA): TGTGCCAGCAGTTTAAGATCGTCAGGGTTATATGGTGAAGCTTTCTTT. Protein: CASSLRSSGLYGEAFF. This sequence joins TRBV28 and TRBJ1-1; D perhaps matches TRBD1 (5 bases). The CDR3 is made up of 16 amino acids. V lost 2 bases, J lost 7 bases, and 20 bases lay in between. Germline CDR1 reads MDHEN; CDR2 reads SYDVKM. Full variable domain (outside the CDR3, taken from reference TRBV28 and TRBJ1-1): DVKVTQSSRYLVKRTGEKVFLECVQDMDHENMFWYRQDPGLGLRLIYFSYDVKMKEKGDIPEGYSVSREKKERFSLILESASTNQTSMYLCASSLRSSGLYGEAFFGQGTRLTVV.

The gene calls are TRBV14 and TRBJ2-3; D gene unclear. V lost 3 bases, J lost 3 bases, and 10 bases lay in between. The CDR3 is 14 amino acids. The germline V gene has CDR1 SGHDN and CDR2 FVKESK. Here the CDR3 reads CASSHLQYTDTQYF. CDR3 sequence (DNA): TGTGCCAGCAGCCATTTGCAGTATACAGATACGCAGTATTTT.

The chain recombines TRBV7-7 with TRBJ2-5; perhaps TRBD2 as D (6 bases). Trimming stripped 5 bases from V and 5 bases from J, with 18 bases between. The germline CDR1 and CDR2 sequences are SSHAT and FNYEAQ (reference sequence). This CDR3 is built from 15 residues. CDR3 DNA: TGTGCCAGCAGCGCCCCCGGGACTCACTCGGAGACCCAGTACTTC. It codes for CASSAPGTHSETQYF. Full variable domain (missing parts from reference TRBV7-7 and TRBJ2-5): GAGVSQSPRYKVTKRGQDVTLRCDPISSHATLYWYQQALGQGPEFLTYFNYEAQPDKSGLPSDRFSAERPEGSISTLTIQRTEQRDSAMYRCASSAPGTHSETQYFGPGTRLLVL.

This clone was seen more than once but under ten times. This rearrangement joins TRBV30 to TRBJ1-1; 10 bases match TRBD1. The CDR3 has 13 amino acids. After removal of 3 bases from V and 11 bases from J, the junction contained 9 bases not matched to a gene. Looked up from germline, CDR1 is GTSNPN and CDR2 is SVGIG (reference sequence). The CDR3 region has the DNA TGTGCCTGGAGGGAGACAGGGGGCCTGGGGGCTTTCTTT. The encoded protein is CAWRETGGLGAFF.